This T cell receptor (beta chain) is drawn from a study of neurological immune-mediated disorders. cDNA synthesis was performed by 5'RACE with 10-nucleotide random UMIs. TCRdb recomputed calls from the 5' RACE reads with MiXCR, one row per CDR3 protein. The sample lists 45,000 to 65,000 distinct CDR3 sequences, roughly 4.6% occurring once. This clonotype has at least ten counts. This CDR3 is 14 amino acids long. V was trimmed by 5 bases and J by 2 bases, leaving 12 bases between them. The receptor was isolated from a man aged 50-60 years with multiple sclerosis. The sequencing input was PBMCs. The chain employs TRBV12-3 or TRBV12-4 and TRBJ1-1; D may be TRBD1 (5 bases). This CDR3 is CASSGADKNTEAFF. DNA for the CDR3: TGTGCCAGCAGTGGGGCGGATAAAAACACTGAAGCTTTCTTT.